One and the same sample provided the 16 T cell receptor beta chains below, sequenced in a study of a mutant IDH1 vaccine in newly diagnosed glioma. Only in-frame clones appear in the TCRdb table, and some are missing; sequencing was by immunoSEQ multiplex PCR. This sample carries some 48,000 clones, around 78% of them seen once, and the ten largest clones take approximately 1.8%. Time point denoted: week 5, during vaccination. The study gave 300 ug of mutant IDH1 20-mer peptide per vaccine dose, with topical imiquimod. The antigens of these receptors remain unknown. Sample: PBMCs, taken from a glioma patient whose treatment included an IDH1 peptide vaccine. The origin of the receptors is a woman aged 35 to 49 with glioma.

The chain carries TRBV27 and TRBJ1-1; the D is unclear. This CDR3 has 16 amino acids. The germline CDR1 and CDR2 sequences are MNHEY and SMNVEV (reference sequence). The V end lost 7 bases, the J end lost 5 bases, and 23 bases lay between the germline ends. For the CDR3, the DNA is TGTGCCAGCACGAGGCGGGGAAGTATGATTAGTACTGAAGCTTTCTTT. Encoded protein: CASTRRGSMISTEAFF.

The V call is TRBV18, the J call TRBJ2-2; D possibly corresponds to TRBD2 (6 bases). Germline loops: CDR1 KGHSH, CDR2 LQKENI. The ends were cut back, 2 bases at V and 5 bases at J, with 12 bases in the middle. The CDR3 is 15 residues long. The CDR3 sequence: CASSPNGGVTGELFF. The CDR3 bases are TGTGCCAGCTCACCAAATGGAGGGGTGACCGGGGAGCTGTTTTTT.

This sequence joins TRBV5-1 and TRBJ1-2; D unclear. Trimming cost V 0 bases and J 2 bases, with 5 bases left between them. This CDR3 spans 13 amino acids. The germline gives CDR1 SGHRS, CDR2 YFSETQ. The CDR3: CASSLAGNYGYTF. As DNA, the CDR3 is TGCGCCAGCAGCTTGGCCGGGAACTATGGCTACACCTTC.

The CDR3 protein is CASSQDRLTGQDYEQYF. In nucleotides, the CDR3 is TGTGCCAGCAGCCAAGATCGGCTAACAGGACAGGACTACGAGCAGTACTTC. V gene TRBV4-2 combines with J gene TRBJ2-7; 7 positions match TRBD1. CDR3 length: 17 amino acids. V trimming: 0 bases; J trimming: 3 bases; junction bases outside the gene matches: 11. Germline CDR1 LGHNA, CDR2 YNFKEQ.

The CDR3 reads CASSATPDRAQTQYF. The CDR3 DNA follows: TGTGCCAGCAGCGCGACGCCGGACAGGGCCCAGACCCAGTACTTC. The J gene is TRBJ2-5, the V gene TRBV9, with 8 bases matching TRBD1. Trimming took 3 bases from V and 6 from J; bases not matched to a gene: 10. Germline V gene lookup returns CDR1 SGDLS and CDR2 YYNGEE. CDR3 length equals 15 residues.

V and J are TRBV9 and TRBJ2-5, with a tentative D call TRBD1 (5 bases). The CDR3 is made up of 17 amino acids. Per the germline V gene, CDR1 is SGDLS and CDR2 is YYNGEE. Trimming pared 0 bases from V and 2 bases from J, leaving 17 bases between. The CDR3 loop is CASSVENSGWWQETQYF. The CDR3 DNA reads as TGTGCCAGCAGCGTAGAGAATTCAGGGTGGTGGCAAGAGACCCAGTACTTC.

The chain couples TRBV10-3 to TRBJ1-5, with D maybe TRBD1 (6 bases). CDR3 length equals 14 residues. Germline V lookup: CDR1 ENHRY, CDR2 SYGVKD. The ends were cut back, 3 bases at V and 7 bases at J, with 13 bases in the middle. The CDR3 protein is CAISETGPGQPQHF. In DNA, the CDR3 is TGTGCCATCAGTGAAACAGGGCCCGGGCAGCCCCAGCATTTT.

The CDR3 sequence is CASSLDRQGPNSPLHF. Here the CDR3 DNA reads TGTGCCAGCAGCTTAGATCGTCAGGGACCGAATTCACCCCTCCACTTT. The chain uses TRBV11-2 and TRBJ1-6; a weak D match, TRBD1 (5 bases). Trimming took off 0 bases at V and 7 bases at J, with 13 bases between the two ends. The CDR3 is 16 residues long. Per germline, CDR1 SGHAT and CDR2 FQNNGV.

This clone was picked up one time. The chain carries TRBV19 and TRBJ1-2; no reliable D call. The CDR3 is 12 residues long. The germline CDR1 and CDR2 sequences are LNHDA and SQIVND (reference sequence). The V end lost 10 bases, the J end lost 0 bases, and 9 bases lay between the germline ends. The DNA for the CDR3 is TGTGCCATCGGAGGGTCTAACTATGGCTACACCTTC. It specifies CAIGGSNYGYTF.

The count of this clone is one. V gene TRBV5-1 combines with J gene TRBJ1-4; D might be TRBD1 (6 bases). The CDR3 is 16 amino acids. V dropped 4 bases and J dropped 8 bases, with 21 bases sitting between them. Germline V lookup: CDR1 SGHRS, CDR2 YFSETQ. The DNA of the CDR3 is TGCGCCAGCAGCCTTGGGGTGGGCAGGGGTTTCGAAAAACTGTTTTTT. Translated: CASSLGVGRGFEKLFF.

The chain has TRBV9 and TRBJ2-7; a possible D gene is TRBD1 (5 bases). The germline V gene encodes CDR1 SGDLS and CDR2 YYNGEE. V dropped 0 bases and J dropped 6 bases, with 13 bases sitting between them. The CDR3 loop spans 14 amino acids. The CDR3 loop reads CASSVGLVTGEQYF. The CDR3 DNA sequence: TGTGCCAGCAGCGTAGGGCTAGTAACAGGCGAGCAGTACTTC.

The V gene is TRBV2, the J gene TRBJ1-6; 11 nucleotides line up with TRBD1. The V and J ends lost 7 bases and 7 bases, in that order; junction bases with no gene match: 3. Germline CDR1 reads SNHLY; CDR2 reads FYNNEI. The CDR3 totals 14 residues. The CDR3 loop reads CASNRDRGNSPLHF. As DNA, the CDR3 is TGTGCCAGCAATAGGGACAGGGGGAATTCACCCCTCCACTTT.

This clone has a handful of counts. This chain's CDR3 is CASSRTKNTEAFF. The CDR3, as DNA: TGTGCCAGCAGCCGCACAAAGAACACTGAAGCTTTCTTT. The chain is built from TRBV6-5 and TRBJ1-1, with D unclear. The V gene's germline CDR1 is MNHEY and CDR2 SVGAGI. The V gene lost 6 bases and the J gene lost 1 base, with 9 bases spanning the gap. The CDR3 loop spans 13 amino acids.

The chain carries TRBV27 and TRBJ1-5; a possible D gene is TRBD1 (5 bases). The V gene's germline CDR1 is MNHEY and CDR2 SMNVEV (reference sequence). Trimming removed 3 bases at V and 9 bases at J, with 12 bases between. The CDR3 extends over 13 amino acids. The CDR3 DNA sequence: TGTGCCAGCAGTTTTGGGGGGGATCGGCCCCAGCATTTT. The encoded protein is CASSFGGDRPQHF.

The J gene is TRBJ1-1, the V gene TRBV30; 7 bases fit TRBD1. The junction had 10 bases not matched to a gene; V was cut back by 5 bases and J by 4 bases. This CDR3 has 14 amino acids. Germline assignment: CDR1 GTSNPN and CDR2 SVGIG (reference sequence). The CDR3 spells CAWRPQGYSTEAFF. The DNA of the CDR3 is TGTGCCTGGCGACCACAGGGGTATAGCACTGAAGCTTTCTTT. Full variable domain (remainder filled in from reference TRBV30 and TRBJ1-1): SQTIHQWPATLVQPVGSPLSLECTVEGTSNPNLYWYRQAAGRGLQLLFYSVGIGQISSEVPQNLSASRPQDRQFILSSKKLLLSDSGFYLCAWRPQGYSTEAFFGQGTRLTVV.

The chain links TRBV4-1 to TRBJ2-7, with TRBD1 identical over 8 bases. CDR3 length equals 13 residues. The ends lost 3 bases at V and 6 bases at J; junction bases unmatched: 4. Germline lookup yields CDR1 MGHRA and CDR2 YSYEKL. CDR3 loop: CASSHSGGFEQYF. In nucleotides, the CDR3 is TGCGCCAGCAGCCACTCAGGGGGCTTCGAGCAGTACTTC.